One and the same sample provided the 10 T cell receptor beta chains below, sequenced in a study of blood T cell repertoires in COVID-19. Assay used: immunoSEQ multiplex PCR; TCRdb lists only in-frame clones, some missing. The table lists some 100,000 clones, 85% to 90% of them singletons. The sample comprised peripheral blood. The receptors derive from a human donor with active COVID-19. The donor label of this sample is uncertain.

The chain combines TRBV5-1 with TRBJ2-2; D unclear. There are 15 residues in the CDR3. Trimming cost V 0 bases and J 1 base, with 7 bases left between them. Looked up from germline, CDR1 is SGHRS and CDR2 is YFSETQ. CDR3 sequence: CASSLGRLNTGELFF. The CDR3, as DNA: TGCGCCAGCAGCTTGGGGCGGCTGAACACCGGGGAGCTGTTTTTT.

The chain has TRBV9 and TRBJ2-3, with a weak D call TRBD2 (6 bases). The CDR3 runs 16 residues. Germline loops: CDR1 SGDLS, CDR2 YYNGEE. Trimming pared 0 bases from V and 3 bases from J, leaving 14 bases between. CDR3 DNA: TGTGCCAGCAGCGTAGCGACGACTAGGGCGACAGATACGCAGTATTTT. It codes for CASSVATTRATDTQYF. Variable domain in full (rest from reference TRBV9 and TRBJ2-3): DSGVTQTPKHLITATGQRVTLRCSPRSGDLSVYWYQQSLDQGLQFLIQYYNGEERAKGNILERFSAQQFPDLHSELNLSSLELGDSALYFCASSVATTRATDTQYFGPGTRLTVL.

The chain joins TRBV11-2 to TRBJ2-7; D possibly corresponds to TRBD1 (5 bases). V lost 5 bases to trimming and J lost 3 bases, with 17 bases between them. The germline CDR1 and CDR2 sequences are SGHAT and FQNNGV. This CDR3 is 15 amino acids long. The CDR3 nucleotides are TGTGCCAGCAGCCCAGGGCGGCGGAACTTCTACGAGCAGTACTTC. This translates into CASSPGRRNFYEQYF.

The rearrangement joins TRBV6-6 to TRBJ1-4; D not certain. CDR1 MNHNY and CDR2 SVGAGI come from the germline V gene (reference sequence). Trimming left V 11 bases short and J 3 bases short, with 10 bases between. The CDR3 has 12 amino acids. CDR3 nucleotide sequence: TGTGCCGGAGGACGGGCTAATGAAAAACTGTTTTTT. This sequence encodes CAGGRANEKLFF.

CDR3 nucleotides: TGTGCCTGGAGTGTATCGGTTGAGCAGTACTTC. It is translated as CAWSVSVEQYF. V usage is TRBV30 and J usage is TRBJ2-7; D remains ambiguous. Per germline, CDR1 GTSNPN and CDR2 SVGIG (reference sequence). The CDR3 has 11 residues. Trimming cost V 0 bases and J 7 bases, with 7 bases left between them.

There are a few counts of this clone. This CDR3 reads CAWGRNNQPQHF. The CDR3 DNA sequence: TGTGCCTGGGGCAGGAACAATCAGCCCCAGCATTTT. The gene calls are TRBV28 and TRBJ1-5; possibly TRBD1 for D (5 bases). The CDR3 is made up of 12 amino acids. V dropped 11 bases and J dropped 3 bases, with 11 bases sitting between them. Germline CDR1 and CDR2: MDHEN and SYDVKM.

V and J are TRBV11-2 and TRBJ2-1; 8 bases fit TRBD2. CDR3 length: 14 amino acids. V lost 5 bases, J lost 2 bases, and 2 bases stayed unmatched. The germline gives CDR1 SGHAT, CDR2 FQNNGV. The CDR3 DNA sequence: TGTGCCAGCAGCCATAGCGGGACCTACAATGAGCAGTTCTTC. Translating it yields CASSHSGTYNEQFF.

The rearrangement uses TRBV11-2 and TRBJ1-2, with a weak D call TRBD1 (5 bases). Germline CDR1 reads SGHAT; CDR2 reads FQNNGV. The CDR3 totals 15 residues. The V end was cut by 4 bases, the J end by 4 bases, with 16 bases between. CDR3 in amino acids: CASSSGQEVLYGYTF. Here the CDR3 DNA reads TGTGCCAGCAGCTCCGGACAAGAGGTTCTCTATGGCTACACCTTC.

This clone turned up a few times. This chain joins TRBV21-1 and TRBJ1-1; TRBD1 reflects the table's D call only, with no check against the DNA. TRBV21-1 is marked as a pseudogene. There are 16 residues in the CDR3. The CDR3 reads CASSKGGNRRNTEAFF. The CDR3 nucleotides read TGTGCCAGCAGCAAAGGAGGAAACAGGAGGAACACTGAAGCTTTCTTT.

The chain recombines TRBV9 with TRBJ2-7; the match to TRBD2 covers 9 bases. The germline gives CDR1 SGDLS, CDR2 YYNGEE. The V gene end was trimmed by 2 bases and the J gene end by 0 bases; junction bases not matched to a gene: 3. The CDR3 covers 15 residues. In DNA form, the CDR3 reads TGTGCCAGCAGCGTTAGCGGGGGAAACTCCTACGAGCAGTACTTC. Its translation is CASSVSGGNSYEQYF.